Listed below are T cell receptor beta chains from one sample, sequenced in a study of T cell changes during pregnancy in multiple sclerosis. Here immunoSEQ multiplex PCR was the method, and the copy in TCRdb shows in-frame clones only, minus some. The sample holds roughly 75,000 clones, about 93% seen once. This material consisted of peripheral blood, taken after pregnancy. The receptors here all came from a female donor in good health, enrolled as a control in a pregnancy study. Each CDR3 is given with its conserved first and last residue. Each record gives: V gene, D gene, clone size, J gene, CDR3 DNA, CDR3 protein. A D gene is named only where the DNA matches it firmly. The size of a clone is reported for some rows only, either as once, few or many, or as a class for expanded clones.

V: TRBV4-3
D: NA
size: NA
J: TRBJ1-2
DNA: TGCGCCAGCAGCCAGGAAAGGGGGGGACCTAACTATGGCTACACCTTC
CDR3: CASSQERGGPNYGYTF

V: TRBV5-6
D: TRBD1
size: NA
J: TRBJ2-4
DNA: TGTGCCAGCAGCTTGGAGACAGGGGTGGCAGCCAAAAACATTCAGTACTTC
CDR3: CASSLETGVAAKNIQYF

V: TRBV11-2
D: TRBD1
size: NA
J: TRBJ2-7
DNA: TGTGCCAGCAGCCTAGGGACAGGGAATTACGAGCAGTACTTC
CDR3: CASSLGTGNYEQYF

V: TRBV4-2
D: NA
size: NA
J: TRBJ2-7
DNA: TGTGCCAGCAGCCAAGAGACTAGCTACGAGCAGTACTTC
CDR3: CASSQETSYEQYF

V: TRBV7-6
D: TRBD1
size: NA
J: TRBJ1-1
DNA: TGTGCCAGCAGCTTAGTACTCCCAGGGACAGGGGGCTATCCGGACACTGAAGCTTTCTTT
CDR3: CASSLVLPGTGGYPDTEAFF

V: TRBV11-1
D: TRBD1
size: NA
J: TRBJ2-3
DNA: TGTGCCAGCAGCTTATCAGGACAGGGGCCCACAGATACGCAGTATTTT
CDR3: CASSLSGQGPTDTQYF

V: TRBV19
D: NA
size: NA
J: TRBJ1-3
DNA: TGTGCCAGCGCCCCCGGAGACTCTGGAAACACCATATATTTT
CDR3: CASAPGDSGNTIYF

V: TRBV14
D: NA
size: NA
J: TRBJ2-5
DNA: TGTGCCAGCAGCCAGGGACTGGGAGAGACCCAGTACTTC
CDR3: CASSQGLGETQYF

V: TRBV28
D: NA
size: NA
J: TRBJ2-1
DNA: TGTGCCAGCAGTTTGAGGGCGAGTGGATCGAATGAGCAGTTCTTC
CDR3: CASSLRASGSNEQFF

V: TRBV5-1
D: NA
size: NA
J: TRBJ1-6
DNA: TGCGCCAGCAGCTTGACCACTACAGGGAATAATTCACCCCTCCACTTT
CDR3: CASSLTTTGNNSPLHF

V: TRBV11-1
D: TRBD2
size: NA
J: TRBJ2-3
DNA: TGTGCCAGCAGCTCCGAAATAGCGGGAAGAGCAGATACGCAGTATTTT
CDR3: CASSSEIAGRADTQYF

V: TRBV4-3
D: NA
size: NA
J: TRBJ2-4
DNA: TGCGCCAGCAGCCGGGTAGGAGGGAACATTCAGTACTTC
CDR3: CASSRVGGNIQYF

V: TRBV7-9
D: TRBD1
size: NA
J: TRBJ1-2
DNA: TGTGCCAGCAGCTTAAAGCTGACAGGGTCAGAGGGCTACACCTTC
CDR3: CASSLKLTGSEGYTF

V: TRBV5-5
D: NA
size: NA
J: TRBJ2-5
DNA: TGTGCCAGCAGCCCCCCGCGCGGAGGAGAAGAGACCCAGTACTTC
CDR3: CASSPPRGGEETQYF

V: TRBV7-7
D: NA
size: NA
J: TRBJ2-7
DNA: TGTGCTAGCAGTCCTACCGGGACACCACACTCCTACGAGCAGTACTTC
CDR3: CASSPTGTPHSYEQYF

V: TRBV7-9
D: NA
size: NA
J: TRBJ1-1
DNA: TGTGCCAGCAGCCCGCGTAGGGGAATGAACACTGAAGCTTTCTTT
CDR3: CASSPRRGMNTEAFF

V: TRBV19
D: NA
size: NA
J: TRBJ2-5
DNA: TGTGCCAGTAATCAGGGTTTGCCCCAAGAGACCCAGTACTTC
CDR3: CASNQGLPQETQYF

V: TRBV19
D: NA
size: NA
J: TRBJ1-5
DNA: TGTGCCAGTAGGTTTTCGGGCAATCAGCCCCAGCATTTT
CDR3: CASRFSGNQPQHF

V: TRBV2
D: TRBD2
size: NA
J: TRBJ2-3
DNA: TGTGCCAGCAGTGGAGCGGGAGAGGCAGATACGCAGTATTTT
CDR3: CASSGAGEADTQYF

V: TRBV2
D: TRBD2
size: NA
J: TRBJ2-3
DNA: TGTGCCAGCAGTGATGGAGGAGTGGGCAGGGCCCACGCGGGGGGTGGCACAGATACGCAGTATTTT
CDR3: CASSDGGVGRAHAGGGTDTQYF

V: TRBV27
D: NA
size: NA
J: TRBJ2-1
DNA: TGTGCCAGCAGTTCCACCGGGACAAGCTCCTACAATGAGCAGTTCTTC
CDR3: CASSSTGTSSYNEQFF

V: TRBV2
D: NA
size: once
J: TRBJ1-2
DNA: TGTGCCAGCCTCTCGAACGACTATTATGGCTACACCTTC
CDR3: CASLSNDYYGYTF